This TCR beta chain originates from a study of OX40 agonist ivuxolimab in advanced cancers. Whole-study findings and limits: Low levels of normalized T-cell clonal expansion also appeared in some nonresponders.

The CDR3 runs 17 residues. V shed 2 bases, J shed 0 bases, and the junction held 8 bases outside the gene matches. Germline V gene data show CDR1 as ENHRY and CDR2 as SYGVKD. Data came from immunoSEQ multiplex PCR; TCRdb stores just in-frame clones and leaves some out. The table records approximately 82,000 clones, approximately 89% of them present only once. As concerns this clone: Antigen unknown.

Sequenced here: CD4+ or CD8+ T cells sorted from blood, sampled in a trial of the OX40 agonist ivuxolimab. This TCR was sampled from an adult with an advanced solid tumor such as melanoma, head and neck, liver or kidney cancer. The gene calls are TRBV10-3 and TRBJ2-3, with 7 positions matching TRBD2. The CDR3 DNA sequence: TGTGCCATCAGTGAGCCGCGCGGGGGTGCTAGCACAGATACGCAGTATTTT. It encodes CAISEPRGGASTDTQYF.